This T cell receptor (beta chain) was identified in a study of post-analysis software for immune sequencing data. About this clonotype: The antigen is undetermined.

Researchers reported that TCR beta cDNA libraries carried unique molecular identifiers. TCRdb re-derived calls from the PCR reads in MiXCR, one entry per CDR3 protein. The data hold 380,000 or so distinct CDR3 sequences, with less than 40% observed a single time. Deletions cut 1 base from V and 2 bases from J, with 12 bases between. The germline V gene encodes CDR1 SEHNR and CDR2 FQNEAQ (reference sequence). CDR3 length: 15 amino acids. General observations from the study: Patients used several TRBV segments, including TRBV5-6, TRBV5-1 and TRBV20-1, more often than controls.

This chain connects TRBV7-9 to TRBJ2-7; maybe TRBD1 (5 bases). Sequencing was done on a sample of blood. The clonotype comes from a girl between 5 and 17 years old with multiple sclerosis. Here the CDR3 reads CASSLGGGRTYEQYF. CDR3 coding DNA: TGTGCCAGCAGCTTAGGGGGCGGCAGGACCTACGAGCAGTACTTC. The entire variable domain, with the rest obtained from reference TRBV7-9 and TRBJ2-7, is as follows: DTGVSQNPRHKITKRGQNVTFRCDPISEHNRLYWYRQTLGQGPEFLTYFQNEAQLEKSRLLSDRFSAERPKGSFSTLEIQRTEQGDSAMYLCASSLGGGRTYEQYFGPGTRLTVT.